This T cell receptor beta chain was captured by sequencing in a study of T cell clonotyping in hematopoietic cell transplantation. The ends were cut back, 2 bases at V and 5 bases at J, with 12 bases in the middle. Germline V CDR1 and CDR2: SNHLY, FYNNEI. There are 14 residues in the CDR3. Time point in this sample: recipient sample about 28 days before transplant, after cytoreduction. Sequenced by immunoSEQ multiplex PCR; TCRdb stores in-frame clones only, minus some. This table holds 45,000 or so clones, around 80% found once. The receptor was derived from a man aged 55-75 years with myelodysplastic syndrome. Some clones in this sample may be carry-over from other donors' samples. Sample: peripheral blood mononuclear cells, taken before stem cell transplant. The V and J genes are TRBV2 and TRBJ1-1; D unresolved. CDR3 sequence (DNA): TGTGCCAGCAGTGAATTGGTGGGCGGGACTGAAGCTTTCTTT. This encodes CASSELVGGTEAFF.